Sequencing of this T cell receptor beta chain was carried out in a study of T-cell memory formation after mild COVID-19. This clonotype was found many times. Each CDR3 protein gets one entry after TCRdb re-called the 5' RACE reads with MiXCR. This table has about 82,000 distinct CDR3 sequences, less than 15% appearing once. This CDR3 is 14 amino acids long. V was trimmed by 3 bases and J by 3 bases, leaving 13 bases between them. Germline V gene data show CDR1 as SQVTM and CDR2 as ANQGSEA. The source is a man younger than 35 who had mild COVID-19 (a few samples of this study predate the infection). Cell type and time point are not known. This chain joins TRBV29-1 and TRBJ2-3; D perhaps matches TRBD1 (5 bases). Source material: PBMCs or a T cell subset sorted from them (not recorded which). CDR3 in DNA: TGCAGCGTTGACGACAGCATCTCAACAGATACGCAGTATTTT. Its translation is CSVDDSISTDTQYF.